This entry lists 14 T cell receptor beta chains sequenced from one sample in a study of blood T cell repertoires in COVID-19. Clones were sequenced by immunoSEQ multiplex PCR, and TCRdb holds only the in-frame ones, with some missing. Here the sample spans about 400,000 clones, about 87% being singletons. The sequencing sample was made of peripheral blood. The receptors shown here come from a human donor in a cohort sampled during active COVID-19.

This clone was detected only a few times. The rearrangement links TRBV9 to TRBJ2-1; TRBD2 matches 9 bases. Trimming took 3 bases from V and 4 from J; bases not matched to a gene: 2. The CDR3 consists of 14 residues. Per the germline V gene, CDR1 is SGDLS and CDR2 is YYNGEE. CDR3 sequence: CASSGGGVYNEQFF. The CDR3 DNA reads TGTGCCAGCAGCGGCGGGGGGGTGTACAATGAGCAGTTCTTC.

The J gene is TRBJ2-1, the V gene TRBV3-1 (or the pseudogene TRBV3-2); 11 bases match TRBD2. Germline CDR1 reads LGHDT; CDR2 reads YNNKEL (reference sequence). Germline trimming cut 4 bases from V and 9 bases from J; bases unmatched to any gene: 5. CDR3 length: 14 amino acids. CDR3 in DNA: TGTGCCAGCAGCCTAGCGGGGGGGCGAGGTGAGCAGTTCTTC. It encodes CASSLAGGRGEQFF.

The rearrangement uses TRBV18 and TRBJ2-4, with D perhaps TRBD1 (6 bases). The CDR3 runs 17 residues. The germline CDR1 and CDR2 sequences are KGHSH and LQKENI. Trimming removed 3 bases from V and 1 base from J, with 16 bases in between. CDR3 region: CASSPFWLRGAKNIQYF. CDR3 sequence (DNA): TGTGCCAGCTCACCTTTTTGGCTGAGGGGGGCCAAAAACATTCAGTACTTC.

Details on this clone: A junction boundary mismatches the germline segment, possibly from a read error. The rearrangement links TRBV4-2 to TRBJ1-2, with D perhaps matching TRBD1 (5 bases). Germline V gene sequence: CDR1 LGHNA, CDR2 YNFKEQ. CDR3 length: 13 amino acids. Here the CDR3 DNA reads TGTGCCAGCAGCCAAGATCTCAGGCGGGGCTGCACCTTC. Its translation: CASSQDLRRGCTF.

The gene calls are TRBV11-3 and TRBJ2-7; 8 nucleotides match TRBD1. There are 15 residues in the CDR3. V was clipped by 5 bases and J by 5 bases; unmatched bases: 11. Germline values: CDR1 SGHNT, CDR2 YENEEA. CDR3 DNA: TGTGCCAGCAGCCGGGGACAGGAGGGCCTGGACGAGCAGTACTTC. It codes for CASSRGQEGLDEQYF.

This clone appeared a single time. The chain is built from TRBV5-5 and TRBJ2-1; 15 bases align to TRBD2. This CDR3 is 16 amino acids long. V lost 4 bases, J lost 9 bases, and 8 bases stayed unmatched. The germline gives CDR1 SGHKS, CDR2 YYEKEE (reference sequence). The CDR3 loop is CASSLGTSGRPGEQFF. For the CDR3, the DNA is TGTGCCAGCAGCCTCGGGACTAGCGGGAGGCCGGGTGAGCAGTTCTTC. Variable domain in full (rest from reference TRBV5-5 and TRBJ2-1): DAGVTQSPTHLIKTRGQQVTLRCSPISGHKSVSWYQQVLGQGPQFIFQYYEKEERGRGNFPDRFSARQFPNYSSELNVNALLLGDSALYLCASSLGTSGRPGEQFFGPGTRLTVL.

The V gene is TRBV3-1 (or the pseudogene TRBV3-2), the J gene TRBJ1-3; D is perhaps TRBD1 (5 bases). Trimming removed 2 bases at V and 7 bases at J, with 12 bases between. Germline V CDR1 and CDR2: LGHDT, YNNKEL (reference sequence). CDR3 size: 14 residues. CDR3 region: CASSQRQGGNTIYF. The CDR3 DNA reads as TGTGCCAGCAGCCAACGGCAGGGTGGGAACACCATATATTTT.

The rearrangement uses TRBV2 and TRBJ2-1; D might be TRBD2 (5 bases). In germline, CDR1 is SNHLY, CDR2 FYNNEI. The CDR3 covers 15 residues. V lost 3 bases and J 0 bases, leaving 9 bases between the germline ends. CDR3 region: CASSEIRGSYNEQFF. The CDR3 DNA reads TGTGCCAGCAGTGAGATTCGGGGCTCCTACAATGAGCAGTTCTTC.

The chain recombines TRBV20-1 with TRBJ1-1, with 7 bases aligning to TRBD1. The germline V gene has CDR1 DFQATT and CDR2 SNEGSKA (reference sequence). The trim removed 3 bases at V and 3 bases at J, leaving 4 bases unmatched. The CDR3 has 13 residues. CDR3: CSASRDSHTEAFF. CDR3 DNA: TGCAGTGCTAGTCGGGACAGCCACACTGAAGCTTTCTTT.

The rearrangement joins TRBV5-4 to TRBJ1-1, with 7 nucleotides matching TRBD1. The CDR3 has 17 amino acids. Germline CDR1 SGHNT, CDR2 YYREEE (reference sequence). With V trimmed by 0 bases and J by 1 base, 9 bases remained unmatched. The CDR3 sequence is CASSLAGQPSKNTEAFF. The DNA of the CDR3 is TGTGCCAGCAGCTTGGCGGGACAGCCCAGTAAGAACACTGAAGCTTTCTTT.

The chain joins TRBV5-6 to TRBJ1-4; weak D call: TRBD1 (5 bases). Germline CDR1 reads SGHDT; CDR2 reads YYEEEE. V shed 3 bases and J shed 4 bases, with 10 bases lying between them. This CDR3 spans 14 amino acids. The CDR3 spells CASSSRAGNEKLFF. The CDR3 DNA follows: TGTGCCAGCAGCTCCAGGGCAGGTAATGAAAAACTGTTTTTT.

The genes are TRBV5-6 and TRBJ2-7, with D possibly matching TRBD2 (6 bases). Trimming removed 0 bases at V and 3 bases at J, with 10 bases between. The CDR3 is made up of 14 amino acids. Germline V gene data show CDR1 as SGHDT and CDR2 as YYEEEE. The CDR3 DNA sequence: TGTGCCAGCAGCTTGGACAGGACTAACTACGAGCAGTACTTC. It codes for CASSLDRTNYEQYF.

The J gene is TRBJ2-3, the V gene TRBV5-4; 9 positions agree with TRBD1. CDR1 and CDR2 (germline): SGHNT, YYREEE (reference sequence). The V and J ends lost 6 bases and 3 bases, in that order; junction bases with no gene match: 5. The length of the CDR3 is 14 residues. CDR3 nucleotides: TGTGCCAGCACCCTGACAGGGGGGACAGATACGCAGTATTTT. Encoded protein: CASTLTGGTDTQYF.

The chain recombines TRBV5-8 with TRBJ2-5; TRBD2 aligns across 13 bases. The CDR3 is 18 residues long. Trimming at V came to 2 bases and at J to 5 bases, leaving 12 bases not matched to a gene. Germline V lookup: CDR1 SGHTS, CDR2 YDEGEE. The CDR3 reads CASSLFPGTSGVFETQYF. CDR3 in DNA: TGTGCCAGCAGCTTATTCCCCGGGACTAGCGGGGTATTCGAGACCCAGTACTTC.